This TCR beta chain was documented in a study of T cells in Graves' hyperthyroidism and ophthalmopathy. Hyperthyroidism had been newly diagnosed in patients aged 18 to 65, and its duration was under 2 months. Amplified TCR beta CDR3 regions came from RNA transcripts. Researchers ran a first-round RT-PCR on the TCR CDR3 using the HTBI primer set. TCRdb used MiXCR to reprocess the multiplex PCR reads, holding one entry per CDR3 protein. The table includes approximately 410,000 distinct CDR3 sequences, roughly an eighth detected once. Study results and limitations: Blood also contained most expanded thyroid clonotypes above 0.001.

The CDR3 totals 16 residues. Trimming stripped 0 bases from V and 4 bases from J, with 15 bases between. From germline, CDR1 is SGHVS and CDR2 FQNEAQ. This clonotype was observed many times. Its antigen is not identified. This clonotype originated in a young woman with Graves' hyperthyroidism. Sample: blood. The chain employs TRBV7-8 and TRBJ1-2; D ambiguous. The CDR3 sequence: CASSLASSDGVYGYTF. The CDR3, as DNA: TGTGCCAGCAGCTTAGCCTCCTCGGACGGGGTCTATGGCTACACCTTC.